One and the same sample provided the 26 T cell receptor beta chains below, sequenced in a study of neurological immune-mediated disorders. TCRdb reanalysed the 5' RACE reads using MiXCR and keeps one entry per CDR3 protein. This sample has 35,000 to 40,000 distinct CDR3 sequences; around 10% occur once, and the top ten carry 3% to 4.5%. The material sequenced was CD4+ T cells from blood. These receptors were taken from a woman under 40 with HTLV-1-associated myelopathy (HAM/TSP).

The table lists this clonotype with many counts. CDR3 amino acids: CASSVESGGNSPLHF. The CDR3 coding sequence is TGTGCCAGCAGCGTAGAAAGCGGTGGTAATTCACCCCTCCACTTT. The chain couples TRBV9 to TRBJ1-6; no firm D call. V was cut by 0 bases and J by 6 bases, with 10 bases left in between. CDR1 is SGDLS, CDR2 YYNGEE, per germline. The CDR3 length is 15 residues.

At least ten counts were recorded for this clonotype. This chain joins TRBV20-1 and TRBJ2-1; D is unresolved. CDR1 is DFQATT, CDR2 SNEGSKA, per germline (reference sequence). The CDR3 has 13 amino acids. Trimming removed 4 bases from V and 8 bases from J, with 15 bases in between. This chain's CDR3 is CSAIFLSNDEQFF. In DNA form, the CDR3 reads TGCAGTGCTATCTTCCTCTCCAACGATGAGCAGTTCTTC.

The table lists this clonotype with many counts. The chain combines TRBV7-3 with TRBJ1-1; D not resolved. V shed 2 bases and J shed 5 bases, with 9 bases lying between them. This CDR3 has 13 residues. The germline CDR1 and CDR2 sequences are SGHTA and FQGTGA. CDR3 sequence: CASSLPGSTEAFF. The CDR3 region has the DNA TGTGCCAGCAGCTTACCAGGCAGTACTGAAGCTTTCTTT.

This clonotype was counted many times. The J gene is TRBJ1-2, the V gene TRBV7-2, with D possibly TRBD1 on 6 matching bases. V shed 1 base and J shed 4 bases, with 13 bases lying between them. Germline lookup yields CDR1 SGHTA and CDR2 FQGNSA. This CDR3 spans 15 amino acids. The CDR3, as DNA: TGTGCCAGCAGCTTAGACAGGGCCTCGGTCTATGGCTACACCTTC. Its translation: CASSLDRASVYGYTF.

This clonotype has ten or more counts. Because the CDR3's place on the DNA is in doubt, the DNA is left out and the CDR3 is given as listed by TCRdb. The rearrangement uses TRBV6-5 and TRBJ1-4. The germline CDR1 and CDR2 sequences are MNHEY and SVGAGI. The CDR3 extends over 14 residues, inclusive of both ends. CDR3: CASSSTSVRVKLFF.

This clonotype was seen repeatedly, ten times or more. The rearrangement links TRBV6-5 to TRBJ2-7; D gene unclear. Trimming stripped 2 bases from V and 4 bases from J, with 27 bases between. This CDR3 is 19 amino acids long. Germline CDR1 MNHEY, CDR2 SVGAGI. The CDR3 DNA is TGTGCCAGCAGTTACCCCCCCCGGCCAGACCACATCTTCAATTACGAGCAGTACTTC. Its protein product is CASSYPPRPDHIFNYEQYF.

The sample holds many counts of this clonotype. This chain uses TRBV7-8 with TRBJ2-1; a weak D match, TRBD2 (7 bases). V was cut by 5 bases and J by 2 bases, with 16 bases left in between. CDR3 length: 16 residues. Germline CDR1 SGHVS, CDR2 FQNEAQ. CDR3 sequence (DNA): TGTGCCAGCAGCCCGGTGGGGGGGGGCCCCTACAATGAGCAGTTCTTC. Translation: CASSPVGGGPYNEQFF.

This clonotype was observed many times. The chain links TRBV3-1 to TRBJ1-2; 8 bases align to TRBD1. The ends lost 5 bases at V and 3 bases at J; junction bases unmatched: 14. Germline V gives CDR1 LGHDT, CDR2 YNNKEL (reference sequence). CDR3 size: 17 residues. CDR3 bases: TGTGCCAGCAGCAACCGGGACAGGACTTACCACTACTATGGCTACACCTTC. Translation gives CASSNRDRTYHYYGYTF. The full variable domain, with the rest looked up from reference TRBV3-1 and TRBJ1-2, is DTAVSQTPKYLVTQMGNDKSIKCEQNLGHDTMYWYKQDSKKFLKIMFSYNNKELIINETVPNRFSPKSPDKAHLNLHINSLELGDSAVYFCASSNRDRTYHYYGYTFGSGTRLTVV.

The V and J genes are TRBV20-1 and TRBJ2-1; no clear D gene. The CDR3 is 11 amino acids. From germline, CDR1 is DFQATT and CDR2 SNEGSKA (reference sequence). The ends were cut back, 2 bases at V and 6 bases at J, with 5 bases in the middle. CDR3 in amino acids: CSARFGNEQFF. In nucleotides, the CDR3 is TGCAGTGCTAGATTTGGCAATGAGCAGTTCTTC.

This clonotype was found many times. The rearrangement links TRBV7-9 to TRBJ2-1; D might be TRBD2 (5 bases). This CDR3 spans 15 amino acids. With 0 bases removed from V and 8 bases from J, the gap between germline ends came to 14 bases. Per the germline V gene, CDR1 is SEHNR and CDR2 is FQNEAQ (reference sequence). Here the CDR3 reads CASSLAHSRGYEQFF. CDR3 DNA sequence: TGTGCCAGCAGCTTAGCGCATTCTAGAGGGTATGAGCAGTTCTTC.

This clonotype has ten or more counts. The chain uses TRBV6-1 and TRBJ2-7, with 9 bases that match TRBD1. This CDR3 contains 14 residues. J was trimmed by 7 bases and V by 7 bases; bases with no gene match: 11. Germline V gene sequence: CDR1 MNHNS, CDR2 SASEGT. The CDR3 loop reads CASTRDRDLGEQYF. The DNA of the CDR3 is TGTGCCAGCACCCGGGACAGGGATCTCGGGGAGCAGTACTTC.

This clonotype was seen only a few times. The chain recombines TRBV6-6 with TRBJ1-2, with a weak D call TRBD1 (5 bases). The CDR3 sequence is 12 residues long. CDR1 is MNHNY and CDR2 is SVGAGI in the germline V gene (reference sequence). Trimming cost V 4 bases and J 8 bases, with 11 bases left between them. CDR3 nucleotides: TGTGCCAGCAGTTTAAAGGGGAGGGGCTACACCTTC. As protein: CASSLKGRGYTF.

This clonotype has at least ten counts. This chain links TRBV6-5 with TRBJ2-2, with 12 bases identical to TRBD2. CDR1 and CDR2 from the germline V gene are MNHEY and SVGAGI. This CDR3 region has 18 residues. Germline trimming cut 7 bases from V and 1 base from J; bases unmatched to any gene: 10. CDR3 DNA sequence: TGTGCCAGCAAAAAGGGGGCTAGCGGGGGGGTGAACACCGGGGAGCTGTTTTTT. Translated, it gives CASKKGASGGVNTGELFF.

This clonotype was found many times. V gene TRBV2 combines with J gene TRBJ1-2; TRBD1 aligns across 8 bases. With V trimmed by 5 bases and J by 3 bases, 11 bases remained unmatched. CDR1 and CDR2 from the germline V gene are SNHLY and FYNNEI. The CDR3 covers 16 residues. The CDR3 sequence is CASSTTGQATYYGYTF. CDR3 in DNA: TGTGCCAGCAGTACTACGGGACAGGCAACCTACTATGGCTACACCTTC.

This clonotype appeared many times. V is TRBV20-1 and J is TRBJ1-2, with D unresolved. The CDR3 loop spans 14 amino acids. Looked up from germline, CDR1 is DFQATT and CDR2 is SNEGSKA (reference sequence). V was pared by 6 bases and J by 4 bases, with 18 bases between. This chain's CDR3 is CSASRRVKGYGYTF. CDR3 DNA: TGCAGTGCCAGCAGGAGGGTAAAGGGCTATGGCTACACCTTC.

This clonotype was recorded many times. J is TRBJ1-1 and V is TRBV5-1, with 9 bases aligning to TRBD1. From germline, CDR1 is SGHRS and CDR2 YFSETQ. The CDR3 is 16 residues long. V dropped 3 bases and J dropped 5; count of bases not matched to a gene: 11. CDR3 coding DNA: TGCGCCAGCAGCTACGCTAACGACAGGGGGAGGACTGAAGCTTTCTTT. Amino acids: CASSYANDRGRTEAFF. The full variable domain, rest sourced from reference TRBV5-1 and TRBJ1-1, is KAGVTQTPRYLIKTRGQQVTLSCSPISGHRSVSWYQQTPGQGLQFLFEYFSETQRNKGNFPGRFSGRQFSNSRSEMNVSTLELGDSALYLCASSYANDRGRTEAFFGQGTRLTVV.

This clonotype showed up many times. The chain couples TRBV5-1 to TRBJ2-6; 14 nucleotides line up with TRBD2. With V trimmed by 0 bases and J by 1 base, 6 bases remained unmatched. The V gene's germline CDR1 is SGHRS and CDR2 YFSETQ. The CDR3 has 20 residues. In DNA form, the CDR3 reads TGCGCCAGCAGCTTGGGTCCATGGACTAGCGGGGGGTCTGGGGCCAACGTCCTGACTTTC. It specifies CASSLGPWTSGGSGANVLTF.

In this sample, this clonotype turned up many times. The rearrangement joins TRBV5-1 to TRBJ1-1; TRBD1 aligns across 7 bases. Germline V gene data show CDR1 as SGHRS and CDR2 as YFSETQ. The V segment lost 0 bases and the J segment 6 bases; nucleotides outside the gene matches: 11. This CDR3 is 16 amino acids long. CDR3 nucleotides: TGCGCCAGCAGCTTGGCCGGCAGGGGGGGATCCCCTGAAGCTTTCTTT. This codes for CASSLAGRGGSPEAFF.

This clonotype occurred many times. V gene TRBV5-1 combines with J gene TRBJ2-2, with TRBD1 identical over 7 bases. V shed 5 bases, J shed 3 bases, and the junction held 13 bases outside the gene matches. Germline CDR1 is SGHRS and CDR2 is YFSETQ. The CDR3 contains 17 residues. CDR3 in amino acids: CASSHDPDRADTGELFF. The CDR3 bases are TGCGCCAGCAGTCACGATCCAGACAGGGCGGACACCGGGGAGCTGTTTTTT.

This clonotype was seen at least ten times. The rearrangement links TRBV20-1 to TRBJ2-1; D not resolved. Germline CDR1 and CDR2: DFQATT and SNEGSKA (reference sequence). Between the trimmed V and J ends, which lost 5 bases and 7 bases, there was a span of 15 bases. This CDR3 comprises 13 residues. The DNA for the CDR3 is TGCAGTGCTCCGAGAATGGTGGGGAATGAGCAGTTCTTC. Protein sequence: CSAPRMVGNEQFF.

This clonotype was recorded many times. The chain uses TRBV7-2 and TRBJ1-1, with 9 nucleotides matching TRBD1. With 1 base clipped from V and 6 bases from J, the junction kept 9 bases outside the gene matches. Germline V lookup: CDR1 SGHTA, CDR2 FQGNSA. The CDR3 runs 16 residues. The CDR3 DNA sequence: TGTGCCAGCAGCTTAGGGGGACAGGGCTTCATGGCTGAAGCTTTCTTT. Encoded protein: CASSLGGQGFMAEAFF.

This clonotype showed up many times. The chain employs TRBV19 and TRBJ1-4; TRBD1 is a possible D gene (5 bases). CDR3 length equals 15 residues. Germline V gives CDR1 LNHDA, CDR2 SQIVND (reference sequence). The V gene lost 7 bases and the J gene lost 0 bases, with 12 bases spanning the gap. The CDR3, as DNA: TGTGCCAGTACCCCCTGGGGGGCAACTAATGAAAAACTGTTTTTT. It codes for CASTPWGATNEKLFF.

This clonotype was counted ten times or more. The chain links TRBV20-1 to TRBJ2-7, with TRBD2 matching 9 bases. The J segment lost 5 bases and the V segment lost 2 bases, leaving 4 bases of the junction unmatched. The germline gives CDR1 DFQATT, CDR2 SNEGSKA (reference sequence). This CDR3 region has 13 residues. The CDR3 DNA sequence: TGCAGTGCTAGACGCGGGGGGGCTCACGAGCAGTACTTC. This codes for CSARRGGAHEQYF.

At least ten counts were recorded for this clonotype. This sequence joins TRBV20-1 and TRBJ1-2; TRBD1 aligns across 8 bases. The CDR3 sequence is 14 residues long. V lost 6 bases to trimming and J lost 3 bases; unmatched junction nucleotides: 9. CDR1 is DFQATT and CDR2 is SNEGSKA in the germline V gene (reference sequence). CDR3 sequence (DNA): TGCAGTGCCAGCGAGCGACAGGGGCACTATGGCTACACCTTC. Protein product: CSASERQGHYGYTF.

The rearrangement links TRBV20-1 to TRBJ2-3; no clear D gene. CDR1 is DFQATT and CDR2 is SNEGSKA in the germline V gene (reference sequence). The CDR3 contains 14 residues. Trimming left V 7 bases short and J 0 bases short, with 14 bases between. As DNA, the CDR3 is TGCAGTGTAAGTAATGCAGGCAGCACAGATACGCAGTATTTT. This translates into CSVSNAGSTDTQYF.

In this sample, this clonotype turned up many times. Written as DNA, the CDR3 is TGTGCCAGCAGTCACAGGGGAATTGAGGGCTACACCTTC. Translation: CASSHRGIEGYTF. The chain carries TRBV3-1 and TRBJ1-2, with TRBD1 identical over 7 bases. The CDR3 consists of 13 residues. V gave up 6 bases and J gave up 8 bases; unmatched junction bases: 9. Per germline, CDR1 LGHDT and CDR2 YNNKEL (reference sequence). The complete variable domain, with remaining parts taken from reference TRBV3-1 and TRBJ1-2, reads DTAVSQTPKYLVTQMGNDKSIKCEQNLGHDTMYWYKQDSKKFLKIMFSYNNKELIINETVPNRFSPKSPDKAHLNLHINSLELGDSAVYFCASSHRGIEGYTFGSGTRLTVV.